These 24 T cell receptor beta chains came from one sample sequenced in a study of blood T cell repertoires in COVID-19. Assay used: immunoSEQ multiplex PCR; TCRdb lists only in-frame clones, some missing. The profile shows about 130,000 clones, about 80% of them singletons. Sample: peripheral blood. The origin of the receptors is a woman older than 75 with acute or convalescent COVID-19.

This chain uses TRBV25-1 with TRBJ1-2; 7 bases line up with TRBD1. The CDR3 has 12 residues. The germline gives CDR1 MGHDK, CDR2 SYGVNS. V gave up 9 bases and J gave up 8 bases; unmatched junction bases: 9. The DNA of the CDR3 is TGTGCCAGTAACCGGGACAGAGACGGCTACACCTTC. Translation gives CASNRDRDGYTF.

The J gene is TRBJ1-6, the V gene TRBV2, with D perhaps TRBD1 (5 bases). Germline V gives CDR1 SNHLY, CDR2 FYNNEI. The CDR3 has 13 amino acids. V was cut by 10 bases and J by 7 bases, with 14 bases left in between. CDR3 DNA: TGTGCCAACCAGGGCAACTGGAATTCACCCCTCCACTTT. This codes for CANQGNWNSPLHF.

CDR3 sequence: CASTGTDLNTEAFF. The CDR3 nucleotides are TGTGCCAGCACCGGGACAGATTTGAACACTGAAGCTTTCTTT. V and J are TRBV9 and TRBJ1-1; 7 bases line up with TRBD1. This CDR3 comprises 14 residues. Germline CDR1 and CDR2: SGDLS and YYNGEE. Trimming cost V 6 bases and J 0 bases; bases outside gene matches: 5.

CDR3 in DNA: TGCGCCAGCAGCTTTGAGGGAACGAACACTGAAGCTTTCTTT. It translates to CASSFEGTNTEAFF. The chain recombines TRBV5-1 with TRBJ1-1; D remains unclear. Germline assignment: CDR1 SGHRS and CDR2 YFSETQ. There are 14 residues in the CDR3. V shed 2 bases and J shed 1 base, with 9 bases lying between them.

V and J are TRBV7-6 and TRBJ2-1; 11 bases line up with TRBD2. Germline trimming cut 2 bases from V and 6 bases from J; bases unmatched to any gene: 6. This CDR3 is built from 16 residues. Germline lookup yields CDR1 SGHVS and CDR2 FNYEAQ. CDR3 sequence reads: CASSLYGTSGSNEQFF. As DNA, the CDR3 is TGTGCCAGCAGCTTATATGGGACTAGCGGATCCAATGAGCAGTTCTTC. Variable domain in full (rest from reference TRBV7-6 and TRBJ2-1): GAGVSQSPRYKVTKRGQDVALRCDPISGHVSLYWYRQALGQGPEFLTYFNYEAQQDKSGLPNDRFSAERPEGSISTLTIQRTEQRDSAMYRCASSLYGTSGSNEQFFGPGTRLTVL.

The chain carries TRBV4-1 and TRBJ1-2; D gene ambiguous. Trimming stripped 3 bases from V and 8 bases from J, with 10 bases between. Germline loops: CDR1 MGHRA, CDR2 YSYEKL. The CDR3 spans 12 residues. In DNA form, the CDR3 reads TGCGCCAGCAGCCAGACGGCGGGGGGCTACACCTTC. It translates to CASSQTAGGYTF.

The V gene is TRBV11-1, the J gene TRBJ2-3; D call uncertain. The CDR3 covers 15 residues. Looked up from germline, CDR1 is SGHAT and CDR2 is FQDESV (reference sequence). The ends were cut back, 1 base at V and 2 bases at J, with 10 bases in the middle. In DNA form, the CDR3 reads TGTGCCAGCAGCTTAGGTGTGACATACACAGATACGCAGTATTTT. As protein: CASSLGVTYTDTQYF.

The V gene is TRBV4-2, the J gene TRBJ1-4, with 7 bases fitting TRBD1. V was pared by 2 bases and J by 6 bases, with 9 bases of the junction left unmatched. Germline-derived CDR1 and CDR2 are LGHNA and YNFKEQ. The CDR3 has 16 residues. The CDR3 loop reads CASSQTTGTDYEKLFF. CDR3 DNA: TGTGCCAGCAGCCAAACGACCGGGACAGACTATGAAAAACTGTTTTTT.

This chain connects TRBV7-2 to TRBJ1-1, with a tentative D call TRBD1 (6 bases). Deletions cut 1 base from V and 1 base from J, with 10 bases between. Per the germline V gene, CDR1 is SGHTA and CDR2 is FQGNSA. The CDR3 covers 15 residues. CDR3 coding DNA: TGTGCCAGCAGCTTAGTGGGGGGGGCGAACACTGAAGCTTTCTTT. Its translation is CASSLVGGANTEAFF.

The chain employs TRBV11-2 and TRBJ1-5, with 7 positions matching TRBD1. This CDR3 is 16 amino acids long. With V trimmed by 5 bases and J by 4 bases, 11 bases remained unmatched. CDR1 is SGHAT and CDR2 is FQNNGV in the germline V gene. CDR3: CASSLSSTGRNQPQHF. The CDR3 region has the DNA TGTGCCAGCAGCCTTAGTTCGACAGGGCGGAATCAGCCCCAGCATTTT. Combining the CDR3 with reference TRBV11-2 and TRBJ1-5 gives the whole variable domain EAGVAQSPRYKIIEKRQSVAFWCNPISGHATLYWYQQILGQGPKLLIQFQNNGVVDDSQLPKDRFSAERLKGVDSTLKIQPAKLEDSAVYLCASSLSSTGRNQPQHFGDGTRLSIL.

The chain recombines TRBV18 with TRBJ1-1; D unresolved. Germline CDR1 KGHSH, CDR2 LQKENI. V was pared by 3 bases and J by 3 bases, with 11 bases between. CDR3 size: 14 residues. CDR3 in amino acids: CASSPGEGYTEAFF. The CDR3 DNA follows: TGTGCCAGCTCACCGGGAGAGGGATACACTGAAGCTTTCTTT.

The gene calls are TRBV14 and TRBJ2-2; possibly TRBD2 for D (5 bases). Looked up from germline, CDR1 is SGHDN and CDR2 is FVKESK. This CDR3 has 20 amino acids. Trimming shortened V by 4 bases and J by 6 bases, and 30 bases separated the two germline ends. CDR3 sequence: CASSPRSGMLDRSGAGELFF. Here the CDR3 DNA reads TGTGCCAGCAGCCCGCGATCGGGAATGCTAGACCGCTCAGGCGCCGGGGAGCTGTTTTTT.

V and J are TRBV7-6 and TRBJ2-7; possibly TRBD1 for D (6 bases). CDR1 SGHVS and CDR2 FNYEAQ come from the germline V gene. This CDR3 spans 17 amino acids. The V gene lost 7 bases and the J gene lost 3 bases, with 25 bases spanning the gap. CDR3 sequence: CASTVGAAGTLIYEQYF. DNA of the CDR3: TGTGCCAGCACCGTAGGGGCCGCCGGGACATTGATCTACGAGCAGTACTTC.

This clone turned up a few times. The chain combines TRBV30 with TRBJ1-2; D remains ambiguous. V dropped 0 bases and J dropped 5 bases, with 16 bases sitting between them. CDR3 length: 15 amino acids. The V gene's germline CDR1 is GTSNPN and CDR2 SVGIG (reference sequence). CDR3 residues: CAWSVQPLGAYGYTF. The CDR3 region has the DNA TGTGCCTGGAGTGTACAACCCCTCGGAGCATATGGCTACACCTTC.

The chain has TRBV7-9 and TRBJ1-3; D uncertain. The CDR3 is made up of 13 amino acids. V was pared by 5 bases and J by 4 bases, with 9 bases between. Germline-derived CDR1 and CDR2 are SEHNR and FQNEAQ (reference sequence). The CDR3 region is CASSGAGGNTIYF. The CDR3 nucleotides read TGTGCCAGCAGCGGAGCCGGCGGAAACACCATATATTTT.

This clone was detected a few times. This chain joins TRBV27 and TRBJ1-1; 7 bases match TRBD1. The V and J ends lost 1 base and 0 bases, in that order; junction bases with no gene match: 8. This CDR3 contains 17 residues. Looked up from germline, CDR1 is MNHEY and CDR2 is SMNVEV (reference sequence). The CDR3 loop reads CASSLYPTGSMNTEAFF. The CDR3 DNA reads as TGTGCCAGCAGTTTATACCCGACAGGGTCGATGAACACTGAAGCTTTCTTT.

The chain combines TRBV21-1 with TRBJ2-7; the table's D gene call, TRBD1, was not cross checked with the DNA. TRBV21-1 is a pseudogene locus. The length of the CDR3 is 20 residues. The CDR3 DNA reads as TGTGCCAGCATCCTCTTTCGCAGGAGGTCCCGGGACAGGGTTAGCTACGAGCAGTACTTC. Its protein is CASILFRRRSRDRVSYEQYF.

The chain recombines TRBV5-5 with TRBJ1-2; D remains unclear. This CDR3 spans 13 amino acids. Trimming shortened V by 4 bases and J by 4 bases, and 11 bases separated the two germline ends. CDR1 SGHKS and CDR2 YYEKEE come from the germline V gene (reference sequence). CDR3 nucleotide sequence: TGTGCCAGCAGCCTGGGAGTTTTCTATGGCTACACCTTC. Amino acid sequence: CASSLGVFYGYTF.

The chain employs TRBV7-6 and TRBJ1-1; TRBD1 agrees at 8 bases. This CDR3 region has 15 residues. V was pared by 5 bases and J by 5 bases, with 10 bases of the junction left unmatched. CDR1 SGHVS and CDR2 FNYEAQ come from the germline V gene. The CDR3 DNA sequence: TGTGCCAGCAGCCCTAGAGACAGGGGCTATACTGAAGCTTTCTTT. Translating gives CASSPRDRGYTEAFF.

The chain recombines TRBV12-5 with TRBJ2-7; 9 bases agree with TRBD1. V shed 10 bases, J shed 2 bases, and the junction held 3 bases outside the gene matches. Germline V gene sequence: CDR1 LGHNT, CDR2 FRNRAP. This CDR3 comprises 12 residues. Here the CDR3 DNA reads TGTGCTACCAGGGACAGGGCCTACGAGCAGTACTTC. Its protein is CATRDRAYEQYF.

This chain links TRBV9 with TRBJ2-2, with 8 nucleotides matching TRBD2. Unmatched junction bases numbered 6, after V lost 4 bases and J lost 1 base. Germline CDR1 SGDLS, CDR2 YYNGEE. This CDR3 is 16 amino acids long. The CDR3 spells CASSPRRGENTGELFF. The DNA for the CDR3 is TGTGCCAGCAGCCCGAGGCGGGGGGAGAACACCGGGGAGCTGTTTTTT.

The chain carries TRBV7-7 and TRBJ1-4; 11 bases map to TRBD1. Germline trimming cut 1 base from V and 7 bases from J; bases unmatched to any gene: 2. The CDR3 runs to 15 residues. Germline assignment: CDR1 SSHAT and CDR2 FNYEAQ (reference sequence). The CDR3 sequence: CASSLGTGGFEKLFF. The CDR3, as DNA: TGTGCCAGCAGCTTAGGGACAGGGGGCTTTGAAAAACTGTTTTTT.

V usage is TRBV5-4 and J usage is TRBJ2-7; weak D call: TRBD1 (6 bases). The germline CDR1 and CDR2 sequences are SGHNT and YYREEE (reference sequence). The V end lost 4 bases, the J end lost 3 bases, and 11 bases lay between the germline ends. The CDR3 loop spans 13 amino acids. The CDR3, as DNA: TGTGCCAGCAGCCCCGGACAGTTCTACGAGCAGTACTTC. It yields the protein CASSPGQFYEQYF.

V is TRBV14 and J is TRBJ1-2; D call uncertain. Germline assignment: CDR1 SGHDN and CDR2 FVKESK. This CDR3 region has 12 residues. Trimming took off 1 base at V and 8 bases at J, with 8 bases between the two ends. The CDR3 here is CASSQGQVGYTF. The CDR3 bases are TGTGCCAGCAGCCAAGGACAAGTCGGCTACACCTTC.